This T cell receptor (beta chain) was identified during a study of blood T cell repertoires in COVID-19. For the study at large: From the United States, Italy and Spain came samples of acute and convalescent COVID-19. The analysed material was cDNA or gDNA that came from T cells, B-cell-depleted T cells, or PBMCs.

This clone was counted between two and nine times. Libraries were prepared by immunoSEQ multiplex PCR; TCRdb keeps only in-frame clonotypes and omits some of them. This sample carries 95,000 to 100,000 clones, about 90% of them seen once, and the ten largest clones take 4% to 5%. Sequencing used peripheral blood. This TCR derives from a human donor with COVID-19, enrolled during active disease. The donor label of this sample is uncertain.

CDR3 nucleotide sequence: TGTGCCAGCAGCCAAGTCCTTTCAAGGGGAGGTGGCTACACCTTC. Translating gives CASSQVLSRGGGYTF. This chain links TRBV3-1 (or the pseudogene TRBV3-2) with TRBJ1-2, with D perhaps matching TRBD1 (5 bases). Germline V CDR1 and CDR2: LGHDT, YNNKEL (reference sequence). Deletions cut 1 base from V and 7 bases from J, with 16 bases between. This CDR3 spans 15 amino acids.